Following are 25 T cell receptor beta chains from one sample sequenced in a study of early T cells in non-severe SARS-CoV-2 infection (dated by TCRdb to the early 2020s). The library was obtained by 5' RACE. The instrument given in TCRdb is NextSeq 500. The public sequencing data were trimmed at Q25 with fastp and processed into clonotypes with MiXCR by TCRdb, which kept only in-frame beta chains. Rows are combined by CDR3 protein, so each entry shows the most common genes and DNA. The sample contains just under 30,000 distinct CDR3 sequences, about 4.8% of them found a single time. The ten largest clones capture 10% to 14% of the sample. The specimen was whole blood. The receptors shown here come from an adult who was a healthcare worker with PCR-confirmed SARS-CoV-2 infection or an uninfected control (not recorded which).

This clonotype was picked up many times. The chain employs TRBV7-2 and TRBJ2-5; TRBD1 aligns across 7 bases. Trimming at V came to 5 bases and at J to 2 bases, leaving 8 bases not matched to a gene. Germline V gene sequence: CDR1 SGHTA, CDR2 FQGNSA. The CDR3 extends over 15 amino acids. For the CDR3, the DNA is TGTGCCAGCAGCGCTCAGACAGGGCAACAAGAGACCCAGTACTTC. This codes for CASSAQTGQQETQYF.

This clonotype was observed many times. The chain couples TRBV7-2 to TRBJ2-5; D not certain. This CDR3 comprises 14 residues. In germline, CDR1 is SGHTA, CDR2 FQGNSA. V lost 0 bases and J 1 base, leaving 6 bases between the germline ends. CDR3 sequence: CASSLATFQETQYF. The CDR3 DNA is TGTGCCAGCAGCTTAGCCACCTTCCAAGAGACCCAGTACTTC. Together with reference TRBV7-2 and TRBJ2-5, the CDR3 gives the full variable domain: GAGVSQSPSNKVTEKGKDVELRCDPISGHTALYWYRQSLGQGLEFLIYFQGNSAPDKSGLPSDRFSAERTGGSVSTLTIQRTQQEDSAVYLCASSLATFQETQYFGPGTRLLVL.

V is TRBV12-3 or TRBV12-4 and J is TRBJ1-1, with D hard to call. CDR3 length: 14 amino acids. Trimming removed 5 bases from V and 1 base from J, with 11 bases in between. The CDR3 region has the DNA TGTGCCAGCAGTCCATCCCCAAGGAACACTGAAGCTTTCTTT. Amino acid sequence: CASSPSPRNTEAFF.

In its sample, this clonotype was seen many times. The chain has TRBV29-1 and TRBJ2-1; D gene uncertain. Germline CDR1 reads SQVTM; CDR2 reads ANQGSEA. The CDR3 consists of 12 residues. The ends were cut back, 5 bases at V and 4 bases at J, with 9 bases in the middle. DNA for the CDR3: TGCAGCGTTTCGGACGGGTACAATGAGCAGTTCTTC. It is translated as CSVSDGYNEQFF.

This clonotype came up many times. The chain couples TRBV5-5 to TRBJ2-7; D not resolved. Germline V gene sequence: CDR1 SGHKS, CDR2 YYEKEE (reference sequence). The V and J ends lost 1 base and 2 bases respectively, with 7 bases between them. The CDR3 spans 13 residues. The CDR3 DNA reads as TGTGCCAGCAGCTTGCAGGCCACCTACGAGCAGTACTTC. The encoded protein is CASSLQATYEQYF.

This clonotype was found many times. This chain links TRBV7-2 with TRBJ1-6; D not certain. Between the trimmed V and J ends, which lost 1 base and 5 bases, there was a span of 6 bases. The CDR3 loop spans 14 amino acids. CDR1 is SGHTA, CDR2 FQGNSA, per germline. DNA of the CDR3: TGTGCCAGCAGCTTAGGGCTCGATAATTCACCCCTCCACTTT. Its translation: CASSLGLDNSPLHF.

This clonotype was recorded at least ten times. The J gene is TRBJ2-1, the V gene TRBV12-3 or TRBV12-4, with 9 nucleotides matching TRBD1. The CDR3 loop spans 17 amino acids. V trimming: 4 bases; J trimming: 5 bases; junction bases outside the gene matches: 12. Written as DNA, the CDR3 is TGTGCCAGCAGTTCTTTTATAGACAGGGGGAGAGACAATGAGCAGTTCTTC. Translation: CASSSFIDRGRDNEQFF.

This clonotype was seen at least ten times. The rearrangement links TRBV6-5 to TRBJ1-3; D possibly corresponds to TRBD1 (5 bases). CDR1 is MNHEY and CDR2 is SVGAGI in the germline V gene. This CDR3 is built from 15 residues. Trimming pared 4 bases from V and 3 bases from J, leaving 13 bases between. This CDR3 reads CASSSPWRGGNTIYF. DNA of the CDR3: TGTGCCAGCAGTTCCCCGTGGAGGGGTGGAAACACCATATATTTT.

This clonotype has a count of ten or more. The V and J genes are TRBV20-1 and TRBJ2-5; TRBD2 matches at 9 bases. This CDR3 is built from 14 residues. Germline CDR1 is DFQATT and CDR2 is SNEGSKA (reference sequence). The trim removed 3 bases at V and 4 bases at J, leaving 6 bases unmatched. The CDR3 sequence: CSASPAGGRETQYF. The CDR3 region has the DNA TGCAGTGCTAGTCCCGCGGGAGGGCGAGAGACCCAGTACTTC.

This chain links TRBV5-1 with TRBJ2-7, with 11 bases matching TRBD2. The CDR3 has 14 amino acids. CDR1 and CDR2 (germline): SGHRS, YFSETQ. Trimming at V came to 0 bases and at J to 6 bases, leaving 2 bases not matched to a gene. The CDR3 here is CASSLALAGAEQYF. CDR3 nucleotide sequence: TGCGCCAGCAGCTTGGCACTAGCGGGAGCCGAGCAGTACTTC.

In this sample, this clonotype turned up many times. The rearrangement uses TRBV5-1 and TRBJ2-7, with D perhaps matching TRBD1 (6 bases). This CDR3 spans 14 amino acids. Deletions cut 0 bases from V and 2 bases from J, with 9 bases between. The germline V gene has CDR1 SGHRS and CDR2 YFSETQ. CDR3 sequence reads: CASSLGTETYEQYF. In DNA, the CDR3 is TGCGCCAGCAGCTTGGGGACAGAAACCTACGAGCAGTACTTC.

At least ten counts were recorded for this clonotype. The chain links TRBV2 to TRBJ2-1; D call uncertain. This CDR3 has 11 residues. V gave up 7 bases and J gave up 5 bases, with 6 bases separating them. Germline-derived CDR1 and CDR2 are SNHLY and FYNNEI. The CDR3 DNA reads as TGTGCCAGCACCCTTCACAATGAGCAGTTCTTC. Protein: CASTLHNEQFF.

The sample holds many counts of this clonotype. This rearrangement joins TRBV5-1 to TRBJ2-7; D is unresolved. Germline CDR1 is SGHRS and CDR2 is YFSETQ. The V and J ends lost 0 bases and 6 bases respectively, with 10 bases between them. CDR3 length equals 13 residues. CDR3 region: CASSLVLAAEQYF. CDR3 coding DNA: TGCGCCAGCAGCTTGGTCCTCGCCGCCGAGCAGTACTTC. The full variable domain, completed using reference TRBV5-1 and TRBJ2-7, is KAGVTQTPRYLIKTRGQQVTLSCSPISGHRSVSWYQQTPGQGLQFLFEYFSETQRNKGNFPGRFSGRQFSNSRSEMNVSTLELGDSALYLCASSLVLAAEQYFGPGTRLTVT.

This clonotype has ten or more counts. The V and J genes are TRBV5-1 and TRBJ2-2, with TRBD1 identical over 7 bases. The trim removed 4 bases at V and 0 bases at J, leaving 9 bases unmatched. The CDR3 extends over 17 amino acids. Germline V CDR1 and CDR2: SGHRS, YFSETQ. CDR3 DNA sequence: TGCGCCAGCAGCGACCGGACAGGCGGTACGAACACCGGGGAGCTGTTTTTT. This sequence encodes CASSDRTGGTNTGELFF.

The gene calls are TRBV5-1 and TRBJ1-1; D is undetermined. The V gene's germline CDR1 is SGHRS and CDR2 YFSETQ. V dropped 0 bases and J dropped 4 bases, with 13 bases sitting between them. The CDR3 has 15 residues. Here the CDR3 DNA reads TGCGCCAGCAGCTTGGTTCGGATGACTATCACTGAAGCTTTCTTT. Its translation: CASSLVRMTITEAFF. The full variable domain, in which reference TRBV5-1 and TRBJ1-1 provide the parts outside the CDR3, is KAGVTQTPRYLIKTRGQQVTLSCSPISGHRSVSWYQQTPGQGLQFLFEYFSETQRNKGNFPGRFSGRQFSNSRSEMNVSTLELGDSALYLCASSLVRMTITEAFFGQGTRLTVV.

This clonotype was detected only a few times. V and J are TRBV4-1 and TRBJ2-2, with 9 bases identical to TRBD1. V gave up 0 bases and J gave up 5 bases; unmatched junction bases: 7. This CDR3 is built from 17 residues. CDR1 and CDR2 (germline): MGHRA, YSYEKL. The CDR3: CASSQEGQGVNTGELFF. DNA for the CDR3: TGCGCCAGCAGCCAAGAGGGACAGGGAGTTAATACCGGGGAGCTGTTTTTT.

This chain connects TRBV3-1 to TRBJ1-5; the D is unclear. V was pared by 3 bases and J by 2 bases, with 14 bases between. Germline V gene data show CDR1 as LGHDT and CDR2 as YNNKEL (reference sequence). The CDR3 has 16 residues. CDR3 protein: CASSQWGPGGNQPQHF. The CDR3 DNA follows: TGTGCCAGCAGCCAGTGGGGTCCAGGTGGCAATCAGCCCCAGCATTTT.

This clonotype has at least ten counts. The J gene is TRBJ2-7, the V gene TRBV20-1; 9 positions agree with TRBD1. Germline V gene sequence: CDR1 DFQATT, CDR2 SNEGSKA (reference sequence). The CDR3 is made up of 13 amino acids. V gave up 2 bases and J gave up 4 bases; unmatched junction bases: 3. The CDR3 nucleotides are TGCAGTGCTAGAAGTGACAGGGGGTACGAGCAGTACTTC. This sequence encodes CSARSDRGYEQYF.

This clonotype turned up a few times. The chain uses TRBV29-1 and TRBJ2-2, with D unresolved. This CDR3 is 15 amino acids long. Trimming shortened V by 6 bases and J by 4 bases, and 18 bases separated the two germline ends. Germline loops: CDR1 SQVTM, CDR2 ANQGSEA. The CDR3 region is CSVKTSLSGTGELFF. In DNA, the CDR3 is TGCAGCGTGAAAACAAGTTTATCAGGCACCGGGGAGCTGTTTTTT.

This clonotype was observed at least ten times. The chain employs TRBV6-5 and TRBJ1-5; tentatively, D is TRBD1 (5 bases). V was cut by 8 bases and J by 0 bases, with 14 bases left in between. The CDR3 sequence is 15 residues long. Germline V gene data show CDR1 as MNHEY and CDR2 as SVGAGI. This CDR3 reads CASQEGVYSNQPQHF. CDR3 coding DNA: TGTGCCAGCCAGGAAGGGGTGTATAGCAATCAGCCCCAGCATTTT.

This chain links TRBV20-1 with TRBJ1-6; no definite D call. The CDR3 loop spans 17 amino acids. Deletions cut 0 bases from V and 7 bases from J, with 19 bases between. The germline CDR1 and CDR2 sequences are DFQATT and SNEGSKA (reference sequence). The CDR3, as DNA: TGCAGTGCTAGAGATGGGGATAGGGTTGGGCAAAATTCACCCCTCCACTTT. It codes for CSARDGDRVGQNSPLHF.

This clonotype occurred many times. The rearrangement uses TRBV7-2 and TRBJ2-7; 8 nucleotides match TRBD1. The germline gives CDR1 SGHTA, CDR2 FQGNSA. The CDR3 runs 14 residues. J was trimmed by 2 bases and V by 5 bases; bases with no gene match: 5. Here the CDR3 reads CASSGGQEAYEQYF. CDR3 in DNA: TGTGCCAGCAGCGGGGGACAGGAGGCCTACGAGCAGTACTTC.

This clonotype was counted at least ten times. V is TRBV21-1 and J is TRBJ1-2; the table's D call, TRBD1, was not checked against the DNA. TRBV21-1 is labeled a pseudogene. This CDR3 has 19 residues. CDR3 protein: CASSSDRKAYPLSCYGYTF. As DNA, the CDR3 is TGTGCCAGCAGCTCAGACAGGAAAGCTTATCCTTTGAGCTGCTATGGCTACACCTTC.

In its sample, this clonotype was seen many times. The chain joins TRBV24-1 to TRBJ2-5; TRBD2 agrees at 9 bases. CDR3 length equals 21 residues. CDR1 is KGHDR and CDR2 is SFDVKD in the germline V gene. Germline trimming cut 3 bases from V and 1 base from J; bases unmatched to any gene: 20. The CDR3, as DNA: TGTGCCACCAGTGATCCCCCGGGGACCACTGGCCTAGCGGGGAGCCAAGAGACCCAGTACTTC. Its translation: CATSDPPGTTGLAGSQETQYF.

This clonotype appeared many times. The rearrangement links TRBV25-1 to TRBJ2-5; D gene uncertain. The germline gives CDR1 MGHDK, CDR2 SYGVNS. The V end was cut by 5 bases, the J end by 5 bases, with 18 bases between. The CDR3 runs to 15 residues. The CDR3 bases are TGTGCCAGCAGTTTCCGGACCCTGCAGAGGGAGACCCAGTACTTC. This gives the protein CASSFRTLQRETQYF.